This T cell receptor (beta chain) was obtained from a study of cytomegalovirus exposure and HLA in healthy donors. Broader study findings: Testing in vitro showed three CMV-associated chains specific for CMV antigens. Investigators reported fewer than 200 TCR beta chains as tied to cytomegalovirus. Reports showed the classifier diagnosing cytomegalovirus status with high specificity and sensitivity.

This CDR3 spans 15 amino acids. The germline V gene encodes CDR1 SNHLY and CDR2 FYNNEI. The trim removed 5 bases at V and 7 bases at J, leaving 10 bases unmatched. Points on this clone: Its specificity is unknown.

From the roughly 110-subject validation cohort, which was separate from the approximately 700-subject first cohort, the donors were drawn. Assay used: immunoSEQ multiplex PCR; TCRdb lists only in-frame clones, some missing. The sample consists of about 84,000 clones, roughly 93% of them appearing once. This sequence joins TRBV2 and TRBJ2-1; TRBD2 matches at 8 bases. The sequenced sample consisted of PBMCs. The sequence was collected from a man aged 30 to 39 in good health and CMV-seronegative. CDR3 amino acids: CASSPTTGTRNEQFF. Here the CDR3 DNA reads TGTGCCAGCAGTCCAACAACCGGGACTAGGAATGAGCAGTTCTTC.